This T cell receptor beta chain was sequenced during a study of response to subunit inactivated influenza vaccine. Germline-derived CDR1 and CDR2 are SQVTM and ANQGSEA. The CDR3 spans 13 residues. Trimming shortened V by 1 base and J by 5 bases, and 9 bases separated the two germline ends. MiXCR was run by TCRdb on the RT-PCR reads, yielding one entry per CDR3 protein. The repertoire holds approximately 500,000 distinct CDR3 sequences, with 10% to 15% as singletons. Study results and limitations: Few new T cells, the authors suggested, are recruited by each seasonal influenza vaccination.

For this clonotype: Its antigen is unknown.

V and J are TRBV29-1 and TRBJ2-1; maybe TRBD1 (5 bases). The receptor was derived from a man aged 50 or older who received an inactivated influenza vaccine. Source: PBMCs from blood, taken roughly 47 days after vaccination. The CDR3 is CSVEGRVNNEQFF. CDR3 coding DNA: TGCAGCGTTGAAGGCAGGGTGAACAATGAGCAGTTCTTC.